Included here is one T cell receptor beta chain sequence, with context. The data derive from a study of blood T cell repertoires in COVID-19. Study background: Some COVID-19 samples were acute and others convalescent; all came from the United States, Italy and Spain. In each case, the material was cDNA or gDNA derived from T cells, B-cell-depleted T cells, or PBMCs.

CDR1 and CDR2 from the germline V gene are GTSNPN and SVGIG (reference sequence). The V segment lost 5 bases and the J segment 4 bases; nucleotides outside the gene matches: 10. This CDR3 spans 15 amino acids. Donors in Cohort 3 who had recovered were those with two negative PCRs, healthcare professional clearance, or resolution of their symptoms. Original handling: Researchers report that nucleated cell counts were estimated from reference gene primer amplification. The data were produced by immunoSEQ multiplex PCR, yet TCRdb's version contains in-frame clones alone and is incomplete. V and J calls and clone size are those listed in that table; D and trimming were worked out from the DNA. The table shows some 150,000 clones, with 78% occurring only once.

The chain joins TRBV30 to TRBJ2-2; 7 nucleotides align to TRBD1. Sequencing input: PBMCs or T cells enriched from blood (not recorded which). This clonotype originated in a woman in her 50s who had recovered from COVID-19. In DNA, the CDR3 is TGTGCCTGGCAGATCCGCACAGGGGTCACCGGGGAGCTGTTTTTT. This gives the protein CAWQIRTGVTGELFF.